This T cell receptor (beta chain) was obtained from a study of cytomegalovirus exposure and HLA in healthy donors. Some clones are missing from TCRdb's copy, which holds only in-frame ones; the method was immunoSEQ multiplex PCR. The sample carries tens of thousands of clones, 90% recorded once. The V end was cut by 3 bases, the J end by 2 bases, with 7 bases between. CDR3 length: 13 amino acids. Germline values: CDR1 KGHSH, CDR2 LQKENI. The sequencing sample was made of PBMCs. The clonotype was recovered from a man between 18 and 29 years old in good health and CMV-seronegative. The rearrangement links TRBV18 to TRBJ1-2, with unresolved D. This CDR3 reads CASSPEQNYGYTF. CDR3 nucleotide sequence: TGTGCCAGCTCACCGGAGCAAAACTATGGCTACACCTTC.